This T cell receptor beta chain emerged from a study of blood T cell repertoires in COVID-19. Study information: Samples came from the United States, Italy and Spain, spanning acute and convalescent COVID-19. T cells, B-cell-depleted T cells, or PBMCs supplied cDNA or gDNA.

The CDR3 spans 15 residues. V lost 1 base to trimming and J lost 2 bases, with 12 bases between them. Germline V lookup: CDR1 SGHRS, CDR2 YFSETQ. Those who participated ranged in age from roughly 18 to 90 years and resided in 20 to 30 US areas. Symptom resolution, clearance, or two negative PCRs marked donors in Cohort 3 as recovered. Data came from immunoSEQ multiplex PCR; TCRdb stores just in-frame clones and leaves some out. The sample contains about 100,000 clones, about 86% of which appear only once. This receptor was taken from a woman between 45 and 60 years old who had recovered from COVID-19. The chain recombines TRBV5-1 with TRBJ2-5, with D possibly being TRBD1 (5 bases). The sample was PBMCs or T cells enriched from blood (not recorded which). The CDR3 sequence: CASSLQQVLQETQYF. The CDR3 bases are TGCGCCAGCAGCTTGCAACAGGTACTACAAGAGACCCAGTACTTC.